This T cell receptor beta chain came from a study of cytomegalovirus exposure and HLA in healthy donors. General study points: Later analysis indicated greater clonal expansion among HLA-associated TCR beta chains than among equally common other chains. The analysis excluded some indistinguishable V segments, including TRBV6-2 and TRBV6-3. CMV serostatus alone was available as immune exposure information. Follow-up analysis later connected one missense variant in DCLRE1C with trimming of TCR beta V- and J-genes.

This PCR relied on a set of 60 Vbeta primers and 13 Jbeta primers. TCRdb's copy holds only in-frame clones and misses some; the assay was immunoSEQ multiplex PCR. This sample has approximately 150,000 clones, with 70% to 90% found just once. The germline CDR1 and CDR2 sequences are ENHRY and SYGVKD. The CDR3 length is 18 residues. Comments on this clone: Its specificity is unknown.

This TCR derives from a man between 25 and 39 years old in good health and CMV-seropositive. V usage is TRBV10-3 and J usage is TRBJ2-5; 12 nucleotides line up with TRBD2. The J call is in doubt because the DNA end fits TRBJ2-7 better. Sequenced: PBMCs. The CDR3 region has the DNA TGTGCCATCAGTGAGCCGGGACTAGCGGGTAAACCCTCCTACGAGCAGTACTTC. This encodes CAISEPGLAGKPSYEQYF.